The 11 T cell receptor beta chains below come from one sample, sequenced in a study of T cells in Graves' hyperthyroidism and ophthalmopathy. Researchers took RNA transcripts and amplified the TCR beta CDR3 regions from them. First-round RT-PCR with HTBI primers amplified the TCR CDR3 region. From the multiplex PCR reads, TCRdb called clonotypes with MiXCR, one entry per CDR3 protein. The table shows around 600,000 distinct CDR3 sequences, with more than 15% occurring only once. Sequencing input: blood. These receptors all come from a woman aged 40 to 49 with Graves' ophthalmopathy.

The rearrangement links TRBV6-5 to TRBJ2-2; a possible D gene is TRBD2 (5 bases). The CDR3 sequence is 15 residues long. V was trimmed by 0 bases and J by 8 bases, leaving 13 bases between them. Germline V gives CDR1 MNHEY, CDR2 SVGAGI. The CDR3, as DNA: TGTGCCAGCAGTTACTCGCGAGGGTTCCCTGGGGAGCTGTTTTTT. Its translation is CASSYSRGFPGELFF.

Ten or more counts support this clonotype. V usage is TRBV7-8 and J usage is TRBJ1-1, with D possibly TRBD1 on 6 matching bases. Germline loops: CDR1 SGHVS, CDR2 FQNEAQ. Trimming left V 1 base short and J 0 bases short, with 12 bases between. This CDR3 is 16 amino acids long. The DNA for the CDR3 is TGTGCCAGCAGCTTAGTAGGGGGAACAGTGAACACTGAAGCTTTCTTT. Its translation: CASSLVGGTVNTEAFF. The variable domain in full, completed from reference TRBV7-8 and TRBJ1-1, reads GAGVSQSPRYKVAKRGQDVALRCDPISGHVSLFWYQQALGQGPEFLTYFQNEAQLDKSGLPSDRFFAERPEGSVSTLKIQRTQQEDSAVYLCASSLVGGTVNTEAFFGQGTRLTVV.

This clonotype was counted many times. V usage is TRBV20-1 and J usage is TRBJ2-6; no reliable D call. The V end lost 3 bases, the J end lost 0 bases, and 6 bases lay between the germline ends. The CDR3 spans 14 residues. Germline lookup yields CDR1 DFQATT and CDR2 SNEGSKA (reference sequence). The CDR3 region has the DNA TGCAGTGCTAGTGTGGACTCTGGGGCCAACGTCCTGACTTTC. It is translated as CSASVDSGANVLTF.

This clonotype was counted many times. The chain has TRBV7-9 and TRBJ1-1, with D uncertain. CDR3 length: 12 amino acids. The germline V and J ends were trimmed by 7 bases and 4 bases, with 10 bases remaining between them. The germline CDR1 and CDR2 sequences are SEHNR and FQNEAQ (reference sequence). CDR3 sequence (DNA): TGTGCCAGCACCGTATGGGGCACTGAAGCTTTCTTT. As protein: CASTVWGTEAFF.

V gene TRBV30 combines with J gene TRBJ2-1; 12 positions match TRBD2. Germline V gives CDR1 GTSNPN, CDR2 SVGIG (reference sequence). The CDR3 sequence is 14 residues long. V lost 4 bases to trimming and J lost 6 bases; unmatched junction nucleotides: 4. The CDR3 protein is CAWTSGGARNEQFF. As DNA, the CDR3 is TGTGCCTGGACTAGCGGGGGGGCCCGCAATGAGCAGTTCTTC.

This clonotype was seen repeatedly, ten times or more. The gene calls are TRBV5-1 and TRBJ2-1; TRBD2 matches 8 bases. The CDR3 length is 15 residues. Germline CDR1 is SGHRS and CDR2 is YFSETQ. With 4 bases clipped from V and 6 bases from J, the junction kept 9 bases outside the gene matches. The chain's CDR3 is CASSTAGGGLNEQFF. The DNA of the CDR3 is TGCGCCAGCAGCACGGCGGGAGGAGGGCTCAATGAGCAGTTCTTC.

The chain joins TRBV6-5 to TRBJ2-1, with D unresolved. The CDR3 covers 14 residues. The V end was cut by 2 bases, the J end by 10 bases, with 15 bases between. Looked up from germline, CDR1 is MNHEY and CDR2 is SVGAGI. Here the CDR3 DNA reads TGTGCCAGCAGTTACCGGCCCCCCCCCGGGGAGCAGTTCTTC. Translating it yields CASSYRPPPGEQFF.

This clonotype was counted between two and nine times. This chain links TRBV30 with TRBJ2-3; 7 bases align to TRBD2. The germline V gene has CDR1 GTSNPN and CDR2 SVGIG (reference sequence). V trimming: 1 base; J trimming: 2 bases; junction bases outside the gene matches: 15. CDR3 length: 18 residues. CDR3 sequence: CAWSEIPPLAKFTDTQYF. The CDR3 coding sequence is TGTGCCTGGAGTGAGATCCCCCCACTAGCGAAGTTCACAGATACGCAGTATTTT.

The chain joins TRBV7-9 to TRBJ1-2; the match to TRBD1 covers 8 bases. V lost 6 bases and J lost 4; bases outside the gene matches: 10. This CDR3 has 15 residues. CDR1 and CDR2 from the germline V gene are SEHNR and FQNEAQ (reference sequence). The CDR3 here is CASRVSGQGFYGYTF. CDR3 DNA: TGTGCCAGCAGAGTATCCGGACAGGGCTTCTATGGCTACACCTTC.

CDR3 nucleotides: TGTGCCAGCAGGGCCCCTCGGGGTGCCAGTTCACCCCTCCACTTT. Translated: CASRAPRGASSPLHF. The rearrangement links TRBV2 to TRBJ1-6; D uncertain. The CDR3 has 15 residues. Germline lookup yields CDR1 SNHLY and CDR2 FYNNEI. The germline V and J ends were trimmed by 6 bases and 9 bases, with 18 bases remaining between them.

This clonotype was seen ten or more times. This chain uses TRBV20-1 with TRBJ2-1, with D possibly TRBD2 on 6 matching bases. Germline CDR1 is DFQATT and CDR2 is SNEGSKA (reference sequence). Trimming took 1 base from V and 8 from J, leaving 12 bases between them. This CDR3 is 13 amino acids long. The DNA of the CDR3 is TGCAGTGCTAGAGTGTCACTAGCCCATGAGCAGTTCTTC. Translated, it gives CSARVSLAHEQFF.